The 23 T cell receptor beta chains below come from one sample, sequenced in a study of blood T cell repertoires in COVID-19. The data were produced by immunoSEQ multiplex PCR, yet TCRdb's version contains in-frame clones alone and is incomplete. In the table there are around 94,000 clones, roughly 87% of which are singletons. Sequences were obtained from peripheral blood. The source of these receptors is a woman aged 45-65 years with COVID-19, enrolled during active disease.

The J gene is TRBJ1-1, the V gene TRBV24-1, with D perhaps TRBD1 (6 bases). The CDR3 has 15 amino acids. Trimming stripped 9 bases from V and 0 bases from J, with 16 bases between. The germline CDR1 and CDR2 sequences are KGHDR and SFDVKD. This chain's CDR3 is CATPPDRYVNTEAFF. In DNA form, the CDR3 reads TGTGCCACCCCCCCTGACAGGTACGTGAACACTGAAGCTTTCTTT.

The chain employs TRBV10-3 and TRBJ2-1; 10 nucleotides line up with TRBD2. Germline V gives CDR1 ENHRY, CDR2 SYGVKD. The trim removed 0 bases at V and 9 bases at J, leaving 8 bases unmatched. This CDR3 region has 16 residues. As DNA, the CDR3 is TGTGCCATCAGTGAGTCGTCTAGCGGGGGACAAGGTGAGCAGTTCTTC. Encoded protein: CAISESSSGGQGEQFF.

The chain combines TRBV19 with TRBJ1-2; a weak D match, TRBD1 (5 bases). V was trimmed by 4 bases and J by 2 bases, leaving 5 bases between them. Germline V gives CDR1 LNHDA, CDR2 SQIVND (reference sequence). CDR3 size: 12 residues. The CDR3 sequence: CASSKGNYGYTF. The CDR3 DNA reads TGTGCCAGTAGTAAGGGGAACTATGGCTACACCTTC. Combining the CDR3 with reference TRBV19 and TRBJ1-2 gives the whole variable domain DGGITQSPKYLFRKEGQNVTLSCEQNLNHDAMYWYRQDPGQGLRLIYYSQIVNDFQKGDIAEGYSVSREKKESFPLTVTSAQKNPTAFYLCASSKGNYGYTFGSGTRLTVV.

CDR3 nucleotides: TGTGCCAGCTCGGGTACAGGGGGCTTCACTGAAGCTTTCTTT. Residues: CASSGTGGFTEAFF. The rearrangement uses TRBV18 and TRBJ1-1, with 9 bases that match TRBD1. The CDR3 runs to 14 residues. The V gene end was trimmed by 6 bases and the J gene end by 4 bases; junction bases not matched to a gene: 6. Germline V gives CDR1 KGHSH, CDR2 LQKENI.

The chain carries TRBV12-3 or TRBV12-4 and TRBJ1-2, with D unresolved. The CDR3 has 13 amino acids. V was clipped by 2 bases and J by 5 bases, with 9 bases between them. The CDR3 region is CASSLITEYGYTF. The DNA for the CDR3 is TGTGCCAGCAGTTTAATCACGGAGTATGGCTACACCTTC.

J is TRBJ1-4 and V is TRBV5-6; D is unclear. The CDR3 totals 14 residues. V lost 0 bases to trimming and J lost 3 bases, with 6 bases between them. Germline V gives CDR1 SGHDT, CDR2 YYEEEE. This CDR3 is CASSLVAANEKLFF. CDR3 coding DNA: TGTGCCAGCAGCTTGGTCGCAGCTAATGAAAAACTGTTTTTT.

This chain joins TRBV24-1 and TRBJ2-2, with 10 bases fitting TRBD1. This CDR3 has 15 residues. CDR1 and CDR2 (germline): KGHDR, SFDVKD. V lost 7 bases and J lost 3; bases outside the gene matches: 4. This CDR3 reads CATRDGQGDTGELFF. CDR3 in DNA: TGTGCCACCAGGGACGGACAGGGGGACACCGGGGAGCTGTTTTTT.

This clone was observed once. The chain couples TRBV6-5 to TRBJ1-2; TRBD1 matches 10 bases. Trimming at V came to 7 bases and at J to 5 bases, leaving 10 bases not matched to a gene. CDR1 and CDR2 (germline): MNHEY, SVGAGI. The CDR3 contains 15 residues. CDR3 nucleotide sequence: TGTGCCAGCACCCCGGGACAGGGGCTTTCTTATGGCTACACCTTC. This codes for CASTPGQGLSYGYTF.

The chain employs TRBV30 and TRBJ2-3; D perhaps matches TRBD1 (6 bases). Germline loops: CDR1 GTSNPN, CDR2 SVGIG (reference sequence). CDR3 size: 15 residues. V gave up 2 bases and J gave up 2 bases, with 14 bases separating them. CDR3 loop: CAWSPTGRTTDTQYF. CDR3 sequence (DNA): TGTGCCTGGAGTCCCACAGGGAGAACCACAGATACGCAGTATTTT.

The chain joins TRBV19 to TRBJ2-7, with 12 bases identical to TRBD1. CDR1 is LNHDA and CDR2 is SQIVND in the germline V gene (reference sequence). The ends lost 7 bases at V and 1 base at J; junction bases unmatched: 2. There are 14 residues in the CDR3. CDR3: CASMGQGASYEQYF. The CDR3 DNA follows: TGTGCCAGTATGGGACAGGGGGCATCCTACGAGCAGTACTTC.

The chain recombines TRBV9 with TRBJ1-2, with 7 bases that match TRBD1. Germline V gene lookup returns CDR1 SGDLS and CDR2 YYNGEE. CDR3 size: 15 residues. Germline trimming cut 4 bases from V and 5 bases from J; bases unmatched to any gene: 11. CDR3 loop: CASSSGDSFVYGYTF. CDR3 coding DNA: TGTGCCAGCAGCTCGGGGGACAGCTTCGTGTATGGCTACACCTTC.

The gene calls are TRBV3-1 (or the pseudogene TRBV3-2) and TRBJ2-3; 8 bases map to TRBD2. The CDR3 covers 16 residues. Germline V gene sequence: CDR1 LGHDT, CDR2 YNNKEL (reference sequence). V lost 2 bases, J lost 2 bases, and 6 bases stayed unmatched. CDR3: CASSQSSGSYTDTQYF. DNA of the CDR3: TGTGCCAGCAGCCAATCAAGCGGGAGTTACACAGATACGCAGTATTTT.

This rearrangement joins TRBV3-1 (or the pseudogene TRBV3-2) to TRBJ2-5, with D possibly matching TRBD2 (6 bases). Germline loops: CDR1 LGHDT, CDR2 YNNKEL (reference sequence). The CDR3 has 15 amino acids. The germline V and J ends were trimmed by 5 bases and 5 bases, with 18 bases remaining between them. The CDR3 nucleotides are TGTGCCAGCAGCACTCGGGACTTCGGTCCCGAGACCCAGTACTTC. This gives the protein CASSTRDFGPETQYF.

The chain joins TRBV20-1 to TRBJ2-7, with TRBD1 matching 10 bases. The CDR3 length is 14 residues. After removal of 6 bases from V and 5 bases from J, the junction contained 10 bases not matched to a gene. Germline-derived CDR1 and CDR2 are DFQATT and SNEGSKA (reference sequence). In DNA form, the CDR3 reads TGCAGTGCCAGTCCAGGGACAGGGGTCCACGAGCAGTACTTC. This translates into CSASPGTGVHEQYF.

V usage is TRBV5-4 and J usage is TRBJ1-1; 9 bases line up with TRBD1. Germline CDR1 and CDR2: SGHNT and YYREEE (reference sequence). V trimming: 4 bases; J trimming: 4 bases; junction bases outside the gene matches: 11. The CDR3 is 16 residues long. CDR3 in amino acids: CASSPQGAASLTEAFF. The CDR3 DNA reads TGTGCCAGCAGCCCACAGGGGGCCGCTTCTCTCACTGAAGCTTTCTTT.

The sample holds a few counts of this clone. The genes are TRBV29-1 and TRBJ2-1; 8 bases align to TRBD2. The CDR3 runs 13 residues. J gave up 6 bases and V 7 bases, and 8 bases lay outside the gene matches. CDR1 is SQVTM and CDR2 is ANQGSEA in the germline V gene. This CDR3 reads CSASGGLLNEQFF. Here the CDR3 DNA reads TGCAGCGCTTCGGGGGGGCTCCTCAATGAGCAGTTCTTC.

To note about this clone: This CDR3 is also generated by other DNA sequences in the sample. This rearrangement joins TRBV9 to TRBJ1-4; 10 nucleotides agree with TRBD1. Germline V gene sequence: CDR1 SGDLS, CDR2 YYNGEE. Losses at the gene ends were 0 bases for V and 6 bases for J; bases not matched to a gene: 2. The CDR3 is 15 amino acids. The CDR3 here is CASSVAGTGDEKLFF. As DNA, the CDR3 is TGTGCCAGCAGCGTAGCGGGGACAGGGGATGAAAAACTGTTTTTT.

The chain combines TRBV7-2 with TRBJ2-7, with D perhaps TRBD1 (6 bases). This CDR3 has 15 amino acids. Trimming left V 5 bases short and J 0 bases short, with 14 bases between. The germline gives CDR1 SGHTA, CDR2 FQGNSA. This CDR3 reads CASSPDSYSSYEQYF. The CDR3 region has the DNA TGTGCCAGCAGCCCGGACAGCTATAGCTCCTACGAGCAGTACTTC.

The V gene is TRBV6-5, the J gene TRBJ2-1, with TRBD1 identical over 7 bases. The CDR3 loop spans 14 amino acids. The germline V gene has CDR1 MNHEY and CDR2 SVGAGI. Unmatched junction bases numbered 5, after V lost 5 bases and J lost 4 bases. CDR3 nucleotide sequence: TGTGCCAGCAGTCCCACAGGGGATTACAATGAGCAGTTCTTC. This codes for CASSPTGDYNEQFF.

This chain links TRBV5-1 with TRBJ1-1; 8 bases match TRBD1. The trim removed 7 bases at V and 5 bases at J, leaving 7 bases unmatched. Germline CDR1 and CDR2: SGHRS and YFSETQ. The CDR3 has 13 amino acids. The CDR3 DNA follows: TGCGCCAGCTCGGACAGGGCGGGGACTGAAGCTTTCTTT. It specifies CASSDRAGTEAFF.

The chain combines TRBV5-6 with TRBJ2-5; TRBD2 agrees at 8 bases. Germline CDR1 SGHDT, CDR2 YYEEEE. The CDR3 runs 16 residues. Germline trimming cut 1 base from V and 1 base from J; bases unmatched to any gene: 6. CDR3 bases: TGTGCCAGCAGCTTGCCAGCGGGGGCCTTCCAAGAGACCCAGTACTTC. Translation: CASSLPAGAFQETQYF. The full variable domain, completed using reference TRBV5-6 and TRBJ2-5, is DAGVTQSPTHLIKTRGQQVTLRCSPKSGHDTVSWYQQALGQGPQFIFQYYEEEERQRGNFPDRFSGHQFPNYSSELNVNALLLGDSALYLCASSLPAGAFQETQYFGPGTRLLVL.

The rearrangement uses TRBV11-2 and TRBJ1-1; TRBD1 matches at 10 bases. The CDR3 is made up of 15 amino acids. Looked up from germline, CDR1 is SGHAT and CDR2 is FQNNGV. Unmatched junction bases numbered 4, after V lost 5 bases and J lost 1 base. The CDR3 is CASSIWDRGNTEAFF. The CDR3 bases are TGTGCCAGCAGCATCTGGGACAGGGGGAACACTGAAGCTTTCTTT.

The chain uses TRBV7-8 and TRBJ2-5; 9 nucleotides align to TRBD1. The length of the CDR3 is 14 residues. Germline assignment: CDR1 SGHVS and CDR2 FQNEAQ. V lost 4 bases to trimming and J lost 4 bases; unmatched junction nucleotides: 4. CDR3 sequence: CASSYTGGLETQYF. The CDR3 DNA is TGTGCCAGCAGCTACACAGGGGGCCTAGAGACCCAGTACTTC.